This is a list of T cell receptor beta chains from one sample in a study of T cells in Graves' hyperthyroidism and ophthalmopathy. TCRdb redid the calling of the multiplex PCR reads with MiXCR, one entry per CDR3 protein. The sample lists over 350,000 distinct CDR3 sequences, around 15% occurring once. Sequenced: blood. These receptor sequences come from a man aged 50 or older with Graves' ophthalmopathy. Each CDR3 is given without its conserved first and last residue. D genes are given only for firm matches.

d_call: TRBD1
v_call: TRBV20-1
cdr3_aa: SAPGQGNNEQF

d_call: TRBD2
v_call: TRBV6-4
cdr3_aa: ASSEKRETDTQY

d_call: NA
v_call: TRBV20-1
cdr3_aa: SARDRRVNEQF

d_call: NA
v_call: TRBV10-3
cdr3_aa: AINTDTNNEQF

d_call: TRBD1
v_call: TRBV2
cdr3_aa: ASGTHRGYGYT

d_call: NA
v_call: TRBV9
cdr3_aa: ASSAGGAGANVLT

d_call: TRBD2
v_call: TRBV5-1
cdr3_aa: ASSLSGRVGTGELF

d_call: NA
v_call: TRBV6-1
cdr3_aa: ASSAPLTYEQY

d_call: TRBD1
v_call: TRBV4-1
cdr3_aa: ASSHGTGREQY

d_call: NA
v_call: TRBV7-9
cdr3_aa: ASSLAQGLGMNTEAF

d_call: NA
v_call: TRBV20-1
cdr3_aa: SARDLRRDSYEQY

d_call: NA
v_call: TRBV20-1
cdr3_aa: SAAPGRVADTQY

d_call: TRBD2
v_call: TRBV28
cdr3_aa: ASSSLILAGFTDTQY

d_call: TRBD1
v_call: TRBV7-8
cdr3_aa: ASSLELRRTGSEEQY

d_call: NA
v_call: TRBV20-1
cdr3_aa: SASIGETQY

d_call: NA
v_call: TRBV11-2
cdr3_aa: ASSSVRGRETQY

d_call: NA
v_call: TRBV2
cdr3_aa: ASSERDTRGQY

d_call: TRBD1
v_call: TRBV6-5
cdr3_aa: ASSYSKRGRAGYEQY

d_call: NA
v_call: TRBV20-1
cdr3_aa: SALRKEGRYNEQF